These 10 T cell receptor beta chains were all obtained from the same sample, sequenced in a study of cytomegalovirus exposure and HLA in healthy donors. Use of 60 Vbeta and 13 Jbeta primers characterized the PCR. Clones were read by immunoSEQ multiplex PCR, and TCRdb kept only the in-frame ones, dropping some. In the table there are 110,000 or so clones, 60% to 80% of which are singletons. The sequencing sample was made of PBMCs. Source of these receptors: a man aged 30-40 years in good health and CMV-seronegative.

The V and J genes are TRBV7-3 and TRBJ2-1; 8 bases map to TRBD2. The length of the CDR3 is 15 residues. V trimming: 5 bases; J trimming: 7 bases; junction bases outside the gene matches: 10. CDR1 and CDR2 (germline): SGHTA, FQGTGA. The DNA for the CDR3 is TGTGCCAGCAGCCCCTGGACTAGCCCGACGAATGAGCAGTTCTTC. Translated, it gives CASSPWTSPTNEQFF.

The chain uses TRBV5-3 and TRBJ1-1; 7 bases match TRBD1. TRBV5-3 is sorted into the ORF group, with uncertain function. The ends lost 7 bases at V and 1 base at J; junction bases unmatched: 4. The CDR3 has 13 amino acids. The CDR3 is CARWGQQNTEAFF. CDR3 DNA sequence: TGTGCCAGATGGGGACAGCAGAACACTGAAGCTTTCTTT.

The CDR3 loop is CASSESASGIYNEQFF. DNA for the CDR3: TGTGCCAGCAGTGAATCAGCTAGCGGGATTTACAATGAGCAGTTCTTC. The chain employs TRBV25-1 and TRBJ2-1; 9 bases match TRBD2. The germline V gene encodes CDR1 MGHDK and CDR2 SYGVNS. Losses at the gene ends were 1 base for V and 4 bases for J; bases not matched to a gene: 5. This CDR3 comprises 16 residues.

This clone has more than one count but fewer than ten. The chain joins TRBV30 to TRBJ2-1; 8 bases are shared with TRBD2. Trimming cost V 8 bases and J 0 bases; bases outside gene matches: 6. Germline CDR1 and CDR2: GTSNPN and SVGIG (reference sequence). This CDR3 is 14 amino acids long. This CDR3 reads CAGTGTSSYNEQFF. The DNA of the CDR3 is TGTGCCGGGACCGGGACTAGCTCCTACAATGAGCAGTTCTTC. The full variable domain, in which reference TRBV30 and TRBJ2-1 provide the parts outside the CDR3, is SQTIHQWPATLVQPVGSPLSLECTVEGTSNPNLYWYRQAAGRGLQLLFYSVGIGQISSEVPQNLSASRPQDRQFILSSKKLLLSDSGFYLCAGTGTSSYNEQFFGPGTRLTVL.

The genes are TRBV5-8 and TRBJ2-1; 9 bases fit TRBD1. V lost 3 bases to trimming and J lost 9 bases; unmatched junction nucleotides: 16. In germline, CDR1 is SGHTS, CDR2 YDEGEE. The CDR3 loop spans 17 amino acids. CDR3 nucleotide sequence: TGTGCCAGCAGCTCCTCGGCAGGGACAGGGATTTTTAGTGAGCAGTTCTTC. Translating it yields CASSSSAGTGIFSEQFF.

The genes are TRBV25-1 and TRBJ2-1, with a weak D call TRBD2 (6 bases). The CDR3 totals 14 residues. The V and J ends lost 1 base and 2 bases respectively, with 6 bases between them. Germline CDR1 is MGHDK and CDR2 is SYGVNS. For the CDR3, the DNA is TGTGCCAGCAGTGAATGGAGGGCCTACAATGAGCAGTTCTTC. Encoded protein: CASSEWRAYNEQFF.

A few counts support this clone. V gene TRBV7-9 combines with J gene TRBJ2-7, with 10 nucleotides matching TRBD2. Germline CDR1 is SEHNR and CDR2 is FQNEAQ (reference sequence). CDR3 size: 17 residues. The V segment lost 5 bases and the J segment 2 bases; nucleotides outside the gene matches: 12. The chain's CDR3 is CASSRGAGGLGAYEQYF. Written as DNA, the CDR3 is TGTGCCAGCAGCCGAGGAGCGGGAGGGCTCGGGGCCTACGAGCAGTACTTC.

The chain carries TRBV30 and TRBJ2-3; 7 nucleotides agree with TRBD1. V trimming: 7 bases; J trimming: 6 bases; junction bases outside the gene matches: 10. In germline, CDR1 is GTSNPN, CDR2 SVGIG (reference sequence). The CDR3 covers 13 residues. Here the CDR3 reads CALTKDRSDTQYF. The DNA for the CDR3 is TGTGCCTTAACAAAGGACAGGTCGGATACGCAGTATTTT.

This chain connects TRBV13 to TRBJ1-1, with D possibly matching TRBD1 (5 bases). V dropped 0 bases and J dropped 0 bases, with 11 bases sitting between them. The CDR3 consists of 16 residues. Per the germline V gene, CDR1 is PRHDT and CDR2 is FYEKMQ (reference sequence). The CDR3 sequence is CASSLGDIIMNTEAFF. The CDR3, as DNA: TGTGCCAGCAGCTTAGGGGACATAATTATGAACACTGAAGCTTTCTTT.

J is TRBJ1-5 and V is TRBV7-8; possibly TRBD1 for D (5 bases). Germline V lookup: CDR1 SGHVS, CDR2 FQNEAQ. The CDR3 sequence is 14 residues long. Trimming pared 4 bases from V and 3 bases from J, leaving 10 bases between. CDR3 nucleotide sequence: TGTGCCAGCAGCTCCGACAGCTTCAATCAGCCCCAGCATTTT. Its protein is CASSSDSFNQPQHF.